Listed here are 17 T cell receptor beta chains from one sample, sequenced in a study of low-dose radiotherapy and immunotherapy resistance in tumors. Covering alpha and beta chains, TRAV- and TRBV-specific primers were used for the first-strand cDNA. TCRs were put through 20 to 25 PCR cycles of amplification with Phusion. A constant-region primer and the V-primer adapter served as the primer pair. One entry per CDR3 protein, called by TCRdb with MiXCR from the reads. Of about 16,000 distinct CDR3 sequences listed, 74% are singletons. Receptors were obtained from a human donor with advanced metastatic prostate, ovarian, gallbladder or colorectal cancer (not recorded which). This table probably holds off-target reads from a library built for another chain.

This chain links TRBV19 with TRBJ2-2, with 8 bases matching TRBD2. There are 15 residues in the CDR3. Per the germline V gene, CDR1 is LNHDA and CDR2 is SQIVND (reference sequence). Unmatched junction bases numbered 10, after V lost 9 bases and J lost 4 bases. CDR3 in amino acids: CASITGAGVTGELFF. The CDR3 nucleotides are TGTGCCAGCATAACAGGAGCGGGAGTCACCGGGGAGCTGTTTTTT. The full variable domain, with the rest looked up from reference TRBV19 and TRBJ2-2, is DGGITQSPKYLFRKEGQNVTLSCEQNLNHDAMYWYRQDPGQGLRLIYYSQIVNDFQKGDIAEGYSVSREKKESFPLTVTSAQKNPTAFYLCASITGAGVTGELFFGEGSRLTVL.

This clonotype was counted a few times. The chain recombines TRBV5-6 with TRBJ2-5, with 10 bases aligning to TRBD2. Germline V lookup: CDR1 SGHDT, CDR2 YYEEEE. The length of the CDR3 is 15 residues. With V trimmed by 3 bases and J by 4 bases, 6 bases remained unmatched. As DNA, the CDR3 is TGTGCCAGCAGCTATCTAGCGGGAGTGGCAGAGACCCAGTACTTC. Its translation: CASSYLAGVAETQYF.

This rearrangement joins TRBV7-6 to TRBJ1-2; TRBD1 might be the D (6 bases). Trimming stripped 1 base from V and 3 bases from J, with 12 bases between. The CDR3 runs 15 residues. Germline V gives CDR1 SGHVS, CDR2 FNYEAQ. CDR3 coding DNA: TGTGCCAGCAGCTTAGGGGGGGGCGCTTACTATGGCTACACCTTC. The encoded protein is CASSLGGGAYYGYTF.

The gene calls are TRBV24-1 and TRBJ1-1, with D possibly being TRBD1 (5 bases). The CDR3 loop spans 14 amino acids. V lost 7 bases and J 1 base, leaving 12 bases between the germline ends. The germline V gene has CDR1 KGHDR and CDR2 SFDVKD. DNA for the CDR3: TGTGCCACCAGGAAAGGGACTGGGAACACTGAAGCTTTCTTT. Amino acid sequence: CATRKGTGNTEAFF.

The V and J genes are TRBV13 and TRBJ2-2, with D possibly TRBD1 on 6 matching bases. V lost 3 bases to trimming and J lost 7 bases, with 15 bases between them. The germline V gene has CDR1 PRHDT and CDR2 FYEKMQ (reference sequence). The CDR3 contains 15 residues. As DNA, the CDR3 is TGTGCCAGCAGCTTGGTAGGCAGGGGAGTCGGGGAGCTGTTTTTT. It is translated as CASSLVGRGVGELFF.

The V gene is TRBV28, the J gene TRBJ2-1; the D is unclear. The CDR3 has 13 residues. CDR1 MDHEN and CDR2 SYDVKM come from the germline V gene. V lost 2 bases, J lost 6 bases, and 8 bases lay in between. CDR3 amino acids: CASSLEVRNEQFF. The CDR3, as DNA: TGTGCCAGCAGTTTAGAGGTTCGCAATGAGCAGTTCTTC.

This chain uses TRBV6-2 or TRBV6-3 with TRBJ1-5; 12 positions match TRBD1. Trimming at V came to 6 bases and at J to 8 bases, leaving 11 bases not matched to a gene. Germline assignment: CDR1 MNHEY and CDR2 SVGEGT. CDR3 length: 16 residues. The CDR3 is CASSTFPGQGAKPQHF. The CDR3 DNA is TGTGCCAGCAGCACTTTTCCGGGACAGGGGGCTAAGCCCCAGCATTTT.

Only a few counts were recorded for this clonotype. This sequence joins TRBV6-1 and TRBJ1-2, with D maybe TRBD1 (5 bases). Germline assignment: CDR1 MNHNS and CDR2 SASEGT. Trimming left V 4 bases short and J 4 bases short, with 16 bases between. This CDR3 is 15 amino acids long. DNA of the CDR3: TGTGCCAGCAGTGCCTCCCGGGGGGAGGGCTATGGCTACACCTTC. Translation gives CASSASRGEGYGYTF.

J is TRBJ2-3 and V is TRBV3-1; D is possibly TRBD1 or TRBD2 (6 bases each). This CDR3 contains 13 residues. Germline CDR1 reads LGHDT; CDR2 reads YNNKEL (reference sequence). V dropped 7 bases and J dropped 2 bases, with 10 bases sitting between them. In nucleotides, the CDR3 is TGTGCCAGCAACGGGGGCGACACAGATACGCAGTATTTT. As protein: CASNGGDTDTQYF.

The chain has TRBV6-2 or TRBV6-3 and TRBJ2-3; no clear D gene. Germline V CDR1 and CDR2: MNHEY, SVGEGT. V dropped 11 bases and J dropped 0 bases, with 12 bases sitting between them. The CDR3 consists of 13 residues. CDR3 sequence: CAGRTSSTDTQYF. The CDR3 coding sequence is TGTGCCGGGCGGACGTCAAGCACAGATACGCAGTATTTT.

V is TRBV4-1 and J is TRBJ1-5; no clear D gene. Per germline, CDR1 MGHRA and CDR2 YSYEKL. With 0 bases removed from V and 10 bases from J, the gap between germline ends came to 10 bases. The CDR3 has 13 amino acids. The CDR3 bases are TGCGCCAGCAGCCAAGATCCCCTCGCCCCCCAGCATTTT. It encodes CASSQDPLAPQHF.

This clonotype occurred a few times. The chain recombines TRBV29-1 with TRBJ2-1; D is perhaps TRBD2 (5 bases). CDR3 length: 15 amino acids. CDR1 SQVTM and CDR2 ANQGSEA come from the germline V gene. V gave up 1 base and J gave up 6 bases, with 16 bases separating them. The CDR3 bases are TGCAGCGTTGAAGGGTCTAGCCATCACAGCAATGAGCAGTTCTTC. Its protein is CSVEGSSHHSNEQFF.

This chain links TRBV10-3 with TRBJ2-1; TRBD2 matches 14 bases. The J segment lost 7 bases and the V segment lost 10 bases, leaving 9 bases of the junction unmatched. From germline, CDR1 is ENHRY and CDR2 SYGVKD. The CDR3 totals 15 residues. The CDR3 nucleotides read TGTGCCACGCACGGGACTAGCGGGAGAAAGAATGAGCAGTTCTTC. Its protein product is CATHGTSGRKNEQFF.

The rearrangement links TRBV5-1 to TRBJ1-4; D is uncertain. Germline CDR1 reads SGHRS; CDR2 reads YFSETQ. The CDR3 has 14 amino acids. The V gene lost 0 bases and the J gene lost 3 bases, with 6 bases spanning the gap. The CDR3 sequence is CASSLAGSNEKLFF. In DNA form, the CDR3 reads TGCGCCAGCAGCTTGGCCGGCTCTAATGAAAAACTGTTTTTT.

The chain links TRBV29-1 to TRBJ2-1, with unresolved D. This CDR3 comprises 12 residues. The germline V gene encodes CDR1 SQVTM and CDR2 ANQGSEA. V was cut by 7 bases and J by 8 bases, with 15 bases left in between. The CDR3 region has the DNA TGCAGCGCTCACCAATCGGGCGATGAGCAGTTCTTC. The encoded protein is CSAHQSGDEQFF.

V usage is TRBV5-6 and J usage is TRBJ2-6; TRBD2 aligns across 7 bases. The CDR3 has 17 amino acids. The V gene end was trimmed by 4 bases and the J gene end by 2 bases; junction bases not matched to a gene: 9. Germline V lookup: CDR1 SGHDT, CDR2 YYEEEE. CDR3 bases: TGTGCCAGCAGCCGGTCGGCGGGGGTGCCTGGGGCCAACGTCCTGACTTTC. Amino acids: CASSRSAGVPGANVLTF.

This chain links TRBV29-1 with TRBJ2-1; the D is unclear. CDR1 is SQVTM, CDR2 ANQGSEA, per germline. CDR3 length equals 11 residues. The V gene lost 6 bases and the J gene lost 8 bases, with 11 bases spanning the gap. As DNA, the CDR3 is TGCAGCGTATTCTCCTTCGATGAGCAGTTCTTC. Its protein is CSVFSFDEQFF.